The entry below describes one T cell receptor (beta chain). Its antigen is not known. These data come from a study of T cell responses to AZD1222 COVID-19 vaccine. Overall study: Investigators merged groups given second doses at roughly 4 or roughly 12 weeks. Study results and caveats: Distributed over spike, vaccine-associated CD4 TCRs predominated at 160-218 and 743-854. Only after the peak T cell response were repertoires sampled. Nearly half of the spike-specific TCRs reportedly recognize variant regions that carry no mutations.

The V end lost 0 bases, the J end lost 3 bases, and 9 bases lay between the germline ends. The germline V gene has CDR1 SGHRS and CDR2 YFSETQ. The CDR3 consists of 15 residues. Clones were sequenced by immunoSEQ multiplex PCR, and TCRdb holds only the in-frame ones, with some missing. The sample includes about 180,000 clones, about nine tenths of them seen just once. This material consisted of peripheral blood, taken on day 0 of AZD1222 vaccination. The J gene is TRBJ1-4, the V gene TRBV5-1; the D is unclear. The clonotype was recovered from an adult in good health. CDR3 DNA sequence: TGCGCCAGCAGCTTGGACGGGCGATCTAATGAAAAACTGTTTTTT. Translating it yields CASSLDGRSNEKLFF.